This T cell receptor (beta chain) was documented in a study of regulatory T cells in long-lasting Graves disease. In the study overall: Positive TSH receptor antibodies alongside over 5 years of antithyroid drugs were what marked Graves' disease as persistent.

In building TCR beta libraries, iRepertoire HTBI primers were used together with Arm-PCR of CDR3 regions. TCRdb re-derived calls from the multiplex PCR reads in MiXCR, one entry per CDR3 protein. The repertoire holds roughly 400,000 distinct CDR3 sequences, with 20% to 25% as singletons. Time point here: persistent/refractory GD, antithyroid drugs over 5 years with positive TRAb. Making the TCR library involved RNA that had been extracted from PBMCs. In this sample, this clonotype turned up many times. Its target is unknown. Germline assignment: CDR1 MNHEY and CDR2 SVGAGI. Trimming took 4 bases from V and 1 from J; bases not matched to a gene: 12. The CDR3 is made up of 17 amino acids. The study's findings and limits: TRBV28, TRBJ1-2 and TRBJ2-5 were favored in persistent disease.

The TCR sequence derives from a female donor with Graves disease. The J gene is TRBJ2-5, the V gene TRBV6-5; 7 bases agree with TRBD1. Material: peripheral blood mononuclear cells (PBMCs), obtained when the disease was refractory, from a patient treated with antithyroid drugs. CDR3 nucleotides: TGTGCCAGCAGTTTATCAAGCCCTTACAGGGGCCAAGAGACCCAGTACTTC. The encoded protein is CASSLSSPYRGQETQYF.